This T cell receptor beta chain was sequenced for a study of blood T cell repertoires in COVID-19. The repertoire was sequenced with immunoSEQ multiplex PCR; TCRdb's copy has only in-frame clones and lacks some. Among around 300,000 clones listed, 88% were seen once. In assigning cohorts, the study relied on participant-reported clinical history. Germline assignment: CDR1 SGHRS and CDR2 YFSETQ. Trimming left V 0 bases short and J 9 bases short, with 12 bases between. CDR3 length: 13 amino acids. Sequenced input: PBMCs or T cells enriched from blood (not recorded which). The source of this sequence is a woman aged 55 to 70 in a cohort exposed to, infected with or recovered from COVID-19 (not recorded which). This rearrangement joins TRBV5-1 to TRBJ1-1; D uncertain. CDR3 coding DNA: TGCGCCAGCAGCTTGGACCAAGTCGGGAAAGCTTTCTTT. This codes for CASSLDQVGKAFF. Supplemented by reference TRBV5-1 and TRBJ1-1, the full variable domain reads KAGVTQTPRYLIKTRGQQVTLSCSPISGHRSVSWYQQTPGQGLQFLFEYFSETQRNKGNFPGRFSGRQFSNSRSEMNVSTLELGDSALYLCASSLDQVGKAFFGQGTRLTVV.